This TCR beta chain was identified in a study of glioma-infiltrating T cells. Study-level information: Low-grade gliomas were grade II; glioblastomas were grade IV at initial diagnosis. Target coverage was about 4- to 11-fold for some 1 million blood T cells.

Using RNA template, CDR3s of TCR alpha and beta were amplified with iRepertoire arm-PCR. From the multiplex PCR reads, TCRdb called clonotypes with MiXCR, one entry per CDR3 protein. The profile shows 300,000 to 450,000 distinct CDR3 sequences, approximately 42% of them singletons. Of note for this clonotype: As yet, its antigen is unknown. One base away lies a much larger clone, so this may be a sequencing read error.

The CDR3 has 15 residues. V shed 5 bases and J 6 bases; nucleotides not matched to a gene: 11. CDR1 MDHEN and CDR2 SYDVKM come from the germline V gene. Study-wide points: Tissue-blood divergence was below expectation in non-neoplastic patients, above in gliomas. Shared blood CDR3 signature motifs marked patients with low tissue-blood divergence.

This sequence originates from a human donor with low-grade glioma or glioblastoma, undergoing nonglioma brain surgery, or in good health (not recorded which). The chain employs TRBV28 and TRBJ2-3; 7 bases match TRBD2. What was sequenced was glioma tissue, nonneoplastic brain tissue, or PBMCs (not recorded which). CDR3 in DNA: TGTGCCAGCAGTAGGTTTGCCGGGAGGTCGGATACGCAGTATTTT. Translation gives CASSRFAGRSDTQYF. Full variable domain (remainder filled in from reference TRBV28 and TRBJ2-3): DVKVTQSSRYLVKRTGEKVFLECVQDMDHENMFWYRQDPGLGLRLIYFSYDVKMKEKGDIPEGYSVSREKKERFSLILESASTNQTSMYLCASSRFAGRSDTQYFGPGTRLTVL.